This passage covers 9 T cell receptor beta chains from one sample sequenced in a study of blood T cell repertoires in COVID-19. TCRdb keeps only in-frame clones here, not all; method: immunoSEQ multiplex PCR. The sample has some 160,000 clones, 85% to 90% seen once. The sample consisted of peripheral blood. These receptors were collected from a woman in her 70s with COVID-19, enrolled during active disease.

This clone is a singleton in its sample. The chain has TRBV19 and TRBJ1-5; a weak D match, TRBD1 (6 bases). The length of the CDR3 is 17 residues. The germline V gene encodes CDR1 LNHDA and CDR2 SQIVND (reference sequence). V was trimmed by 2 bases and J by 4 bases, leaving 18 bases between them. The DNA for the CDR3 is TGTGCCAGTAGTATAATAAACAGGGAGGGAGGGAATCAGCCCCAGCATTTT. Amino acid sequence: CASSIINREGGNQPQHF.

The gene calls are TRBV4-2 and TRBJ1-1; 8 positions match TRBD1. Germline CDR1 and CDR2: LGHNA and YNFKEQ. This CDR3 comprises 15 residues. V shed 5 bases, J shed 3 bases, and the junction held 8 bases outside the gene matches. The CDR3 DNA sequence: TGTGCCAGCAGCTTGGGACAGGAGGGACACACTGAAGCTTTCTTT. It yields the protein CASSLGQEGHTEAFF.

The J gene is TRBJ2-3, the V gene TRBV5-1; maybe TRBD2 (7 bases). CDR3 length: 17 amino acids. The V end lost 2 bases, the J end lost 1 base, and 17 bases lay between the germline ends. Germline values: CDR1 SGHRS, CDR2 YFSETQ. The CDR3 sequence is CASSFSSRGGGTDTQYF. The DNA of the CDR3 is TGCGCCAGCAGCTTTTCTTCCCGAGGGGGGGGCACAGATACGCAGTATTTT.

V is TRBV5-1 and J is TRBJ2-2; the D is unclear. Germline CDR1 SGHRS, CDR2 YFSETQ. This CDR3 contains 14 residues. The V end was cut by 0 bases, the J end by 3 bases, with 6 bases between. The CDR3 DNA reads TGCGCCAGCAGCTTGGACCCGGACACCGGGGAGCTGTTTTTT. Protein: CASSLDPDTGELFF.

The gene calls are TRBV5-4 and TRBJ2-3, with 9 nucleotides matching TRBD1. The CDR3 runs to 15 residues. Trimming cost V 4 bases and J 6 bases; bases outside gene matches: 9. Germline V gives CDR1 SGHNT, CDR2 YYREEE (reference sequence). The CDR3 spells CASSPTGTGKDTQYF. In DNA form, the CDR3 reads TGTGCCAGCAGCCCAACCGGGACAGGGAAGGATACGCAGTATTTT.

The CDR3 loop is CASSSGTSGYNEQFF. The CDR3 DNA sequence: TGTGCCAGCAGTTCCGGGACTAGCGGTTACAATGAGCAGTTCTTC. The chain recombines TRBV27 with TRBJ2-1; TRBD2 matches 11 bases. The ends lost 4 bases at V and 4 bases at J; junction bases unmatched: 3. Germline loops: CDR1 MNHEY, CDR2 SMNVEV (reference sequence). CDR3 length equals 15 residues.

This sequence joins TRBV7-8 and TRBJ1-2, with 7 bases lining up with TRBD1. CDR1 is SGHVS and CDR2 is FQNEAQ in the germline V gene. V shed 5 bases and J 2 bases; nucleotides not matched to a gene: 8. The CDR3 is 15 amino acids. The CDR3 loop is CASSRDRAKNYGYTF. The CDR3 DNA reads as TGTGCCAGCAGCCGGGACAGAGCGAAAAACTATGGCTACACCTTC. Combining the CDR3 with reference TRBV7-8 and TRBJ1-2 gives the whole variable domain GAGVSQSPRYKVAKRGQDVALRCDPISGHVSLFWYQQALGQGPEFLTYFQNEAQLDKSGLPSDRFFAERPEGSVSTLKIQRTQQEDSAVYLCASSRDRAKNYGYTFGSGTRLTVV.

In regard to this clone: Because the CDR3's place on the DNA is in doubt, the DNA is left out and the CDR3 is given as listed by TCRdb. This chain connects TRBV4-2 to TRBJ2-3; the table calls TRBD2, which could not be checked here. Germline loops: CDR1 LGHNA, CDR2 YNFKEQ. The CDR3 has 13 residues if both end residues are counted. The CDR3 here is CASSQVGGGAWYF.

This chain uses TRBV29-1 with TRBJ2-1, with no clear D. The CDR3 has 13 residues. From germline, CDR1 is SQVTM and CDR2 ANQGSEA. V was shortened by 3 bases and J by 1 base, with 7 bases between the two germline ends. CDR3 sequence: CSVDGDSYNEQFF. The CDR3, as DNA: TGCAGCGTTGACGGTGATTCCTACAATGAGCAGTTCTTC.